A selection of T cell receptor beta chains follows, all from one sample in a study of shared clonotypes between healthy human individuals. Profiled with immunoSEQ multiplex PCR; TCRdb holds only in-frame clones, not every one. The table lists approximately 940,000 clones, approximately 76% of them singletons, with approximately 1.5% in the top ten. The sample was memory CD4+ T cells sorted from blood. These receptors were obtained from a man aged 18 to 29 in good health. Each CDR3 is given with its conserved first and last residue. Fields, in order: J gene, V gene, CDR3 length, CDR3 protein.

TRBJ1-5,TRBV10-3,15,CAISESKVGGQPQHF
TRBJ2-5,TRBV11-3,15,CASSSGTGVQETQYF
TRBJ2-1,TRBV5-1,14,CASSLANRENEQFF
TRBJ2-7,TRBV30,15,CAWRPAGTGDHEQYF
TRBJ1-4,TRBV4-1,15,CASSQDLFSNEKLFF
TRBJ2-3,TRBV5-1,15,CASSLARAGTDTQYF
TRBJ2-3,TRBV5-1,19,CASSFSGLAGGPSTDTQYF
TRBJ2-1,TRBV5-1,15,CASSYTGTSNNEQFF
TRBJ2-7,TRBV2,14,CASRAPGQKAGQYF
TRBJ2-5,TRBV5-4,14,CASSHGRSQETQYF
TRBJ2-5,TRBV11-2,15,CASSLAGDYQETQYF
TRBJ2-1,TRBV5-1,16,CASSPQQVEGYNEQFF
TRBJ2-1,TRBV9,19,CASSALTRLAGALYNEQFF
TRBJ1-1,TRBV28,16,CASSLDPVGEGTEAFF
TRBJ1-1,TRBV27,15,CASKVGQVMNTEAFF
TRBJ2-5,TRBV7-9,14,CASSSGQGKETQYF
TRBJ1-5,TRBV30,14,CAWSVGQGDQPQHF
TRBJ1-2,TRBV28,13,CASSFAAGYGYTF
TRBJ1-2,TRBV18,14,CASSPDRVNYGYTF
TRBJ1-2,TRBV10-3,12,CAILSGDYGYTF
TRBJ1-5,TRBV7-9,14,CASSLTSSNQPQHF
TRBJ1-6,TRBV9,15,CASSVDSSYNSPLHF
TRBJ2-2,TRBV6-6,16,CASTKSGLANTGELFF
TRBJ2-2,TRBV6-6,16,CASTNRWRTDTGELFF
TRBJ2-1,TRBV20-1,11,CSAVEQTISFF
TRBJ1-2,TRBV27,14,CASSLRAQDYGYTF
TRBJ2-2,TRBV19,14,CASRGVGNTGELFF
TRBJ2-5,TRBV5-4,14,CASSSLGTSESQYF
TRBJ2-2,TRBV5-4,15,CASSQGPTNTGELFF
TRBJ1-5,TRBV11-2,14,CASSPGNSNQPQHF
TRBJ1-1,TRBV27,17,CASSPDRGRGRSTEAFF
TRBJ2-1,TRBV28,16,CASSFGREPLNNEQFF